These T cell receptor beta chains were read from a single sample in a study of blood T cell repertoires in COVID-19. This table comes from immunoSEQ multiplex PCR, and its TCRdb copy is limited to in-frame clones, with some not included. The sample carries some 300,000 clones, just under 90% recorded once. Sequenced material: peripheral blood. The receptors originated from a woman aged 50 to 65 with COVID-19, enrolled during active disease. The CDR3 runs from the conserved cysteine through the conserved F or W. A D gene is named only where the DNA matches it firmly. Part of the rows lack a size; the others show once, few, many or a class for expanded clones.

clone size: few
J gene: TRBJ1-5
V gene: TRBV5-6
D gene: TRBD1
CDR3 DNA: TGTGCCAGCAGCTCGGGACAGCAATATCAGCCCCAGCATTTT
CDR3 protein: CASSSGQQYQPQHF

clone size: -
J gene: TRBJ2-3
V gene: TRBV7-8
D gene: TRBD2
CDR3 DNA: TGTGCCAGCAGCTTGGGACTAGCGCGGGCAGATACGCAGTATTTT
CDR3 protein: CASSLGLARADTQYF

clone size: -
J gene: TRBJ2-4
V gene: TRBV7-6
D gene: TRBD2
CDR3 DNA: TGTGCCAGCAGCTTATTTCCCCGGGGGGACTCCAAAAACATTCAGTACTTC
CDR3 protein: CASSLFPRGDSKNIQYF

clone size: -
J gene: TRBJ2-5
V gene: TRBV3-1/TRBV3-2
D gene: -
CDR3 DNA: TGTGCCAGCAGCCGCCAACTACGGGATCAAGAGACCCAGTACTTC
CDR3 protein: CASSRQLRDQETQYF

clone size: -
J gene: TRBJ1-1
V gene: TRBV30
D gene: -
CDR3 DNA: TGTGCCTGGATACGTTTTCGGACTGAAGCTTTCTTT
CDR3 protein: CAWIRFRTEAFF

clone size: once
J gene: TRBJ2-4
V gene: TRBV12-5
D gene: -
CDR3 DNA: TGTGCTAGTGGTTTGGGACAGCCGAACAAAAACATTCAGTACTTC
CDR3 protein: CASGLGQPNKNIQYF

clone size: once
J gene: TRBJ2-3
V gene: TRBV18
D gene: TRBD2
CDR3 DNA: TGTGCCAGCTCACCTCTTAGTTCGGGACTAGCGGGAAGCACAGATACGCAGTATTTT
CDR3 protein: CASSPLSSGLAGSTDTQYF

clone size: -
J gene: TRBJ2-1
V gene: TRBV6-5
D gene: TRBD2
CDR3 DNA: TGTGCCAGCTGCGCCGGGACTAGCGTGTTCAATGAGCAGTTCTTC
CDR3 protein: CASCAGTSVFNEQFF

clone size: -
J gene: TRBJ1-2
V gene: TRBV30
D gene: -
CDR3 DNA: TGTGCCTCGCCCCGGGGGAAATATGGCTACACCTTC
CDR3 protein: CASPRGKYGYTF

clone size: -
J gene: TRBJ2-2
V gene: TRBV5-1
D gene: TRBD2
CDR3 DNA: TGCGCCAGCAGCGAACCAGGACTAGCGGGTGTCGCCGGGGAGCTGTTTTTT
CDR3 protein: CASSEPGLAGVAGELFF

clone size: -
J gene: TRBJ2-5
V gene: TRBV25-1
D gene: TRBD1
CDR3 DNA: TGTGCCAGCAGTGAAGGGACAGGGTACGGCGAGACCCAGTACTTC
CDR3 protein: CASSEGTGYGETQYF

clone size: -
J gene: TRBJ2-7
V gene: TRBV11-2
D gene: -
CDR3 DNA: TGTGCCAGCAGCTTAGATCTCCGGAGCTACGAGCAGTACTTC
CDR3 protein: CASSLDLRSYEQYF

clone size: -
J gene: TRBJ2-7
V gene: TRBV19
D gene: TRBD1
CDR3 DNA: TGTGCCACCAAGCGGGCGACAGGGGGTATCTACGAGCAGTACTTC
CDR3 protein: CATKRATGGIYEQYF

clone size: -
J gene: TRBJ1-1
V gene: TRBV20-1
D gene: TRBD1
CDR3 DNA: TGCAGTGCTAGTACAGGGGGGCTGGGCACTGAAGCTTTCTTT
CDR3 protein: CSASTGGLGTEAFF

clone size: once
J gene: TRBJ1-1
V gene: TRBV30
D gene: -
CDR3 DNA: TGTGCCTGGAAACGGCCAGGTCGGTACACTGAAGCTTTCTTT
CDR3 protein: CAWKRPGRYTEAFF

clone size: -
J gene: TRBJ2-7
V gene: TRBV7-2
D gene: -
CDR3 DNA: TGTGCCAGCAGCTTAGGCGGAGGAACCTACGAGCAGTACTTC
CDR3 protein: CASSLGGGTYEQYF

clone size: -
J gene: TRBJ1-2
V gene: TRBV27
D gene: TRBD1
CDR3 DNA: TGTGCCAGCAGTGTCCCGGGACAGGGGTTCGGTGGCTACACCTTC
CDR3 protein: CASSVPGQGFGGYTF

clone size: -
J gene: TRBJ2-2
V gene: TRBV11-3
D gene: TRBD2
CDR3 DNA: TGTGCCAGCAGCTCAGTGGGACTAGCGGGAGGCCTGAACACCGGGGAGCTGTTTTTT
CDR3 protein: CASSSVGLAGGLNTGELFF

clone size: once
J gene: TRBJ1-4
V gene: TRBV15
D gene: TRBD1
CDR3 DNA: TGTGCCACCAGCAGAGGACAGGGAAATGAAAAACTGTTTTTT
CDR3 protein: CATSRGQGNEKLFF

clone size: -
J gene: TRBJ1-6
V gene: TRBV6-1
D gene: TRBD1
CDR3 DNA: TGTGCCAGCAGTGAAGCTCGGGGACAGCGACTCCACTTT
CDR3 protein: CASSEARGQRLHF

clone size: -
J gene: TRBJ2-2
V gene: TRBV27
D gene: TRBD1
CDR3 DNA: TGTGCCAGCACCATACAGGGGCGCGGGGAGCTGTTTTTT
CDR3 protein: CASTIQGRGELFF

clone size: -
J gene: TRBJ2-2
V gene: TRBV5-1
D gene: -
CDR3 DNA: TGCGCCAGCAGCTTGGGAGGTACCGGGGAGCTGTTTTTT
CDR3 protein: CASSLGGTGELFF

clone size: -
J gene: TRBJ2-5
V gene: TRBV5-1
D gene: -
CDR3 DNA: TGCGCCAGCAGCTTCTCAGGTGCCGAGACCCAGTACTTC
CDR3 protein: CASSFSGAETQYF

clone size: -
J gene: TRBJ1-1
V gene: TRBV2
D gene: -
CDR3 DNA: TGTGCCAGCAGAGTCCAGGGGTTGAACACTGAAGCTTTCTTT
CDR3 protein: CASRVQGLNTEAFF

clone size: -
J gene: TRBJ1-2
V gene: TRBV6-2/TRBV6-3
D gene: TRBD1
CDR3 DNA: TGTGCCAGCAGTGGTGACAGGGTCTATGGCTACACCTTC
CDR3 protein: CASSGDRVYGYTF

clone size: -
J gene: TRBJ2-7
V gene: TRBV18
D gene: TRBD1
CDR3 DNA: TGTGCCAGCTCACTACGGACAGGGGGAGAGGACGAGCAGTACTTC
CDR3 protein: CASSLRTGGEDEQYF

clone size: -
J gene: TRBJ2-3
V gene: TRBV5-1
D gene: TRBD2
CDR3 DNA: TGCGCCAGCGCGGGAAGGACTAGATCAGATACGCAGTATTTT
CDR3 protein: CASAGRTRSDTQYF

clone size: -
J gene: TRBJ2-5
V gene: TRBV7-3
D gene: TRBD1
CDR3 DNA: TGTGCCAGCAGCGCTAGGGGGCCGGGGGAGACCCAGTACTTC
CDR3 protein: CASSARGPGETQYF

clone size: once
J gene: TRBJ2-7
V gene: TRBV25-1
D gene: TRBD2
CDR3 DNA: TGTGCCAGCAGTGAAACTAGCGGGAGCACTTACGAGCAGTACTTC
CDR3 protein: CASSETSGSTYEQYF

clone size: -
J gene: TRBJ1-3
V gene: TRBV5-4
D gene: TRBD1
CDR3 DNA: TGTGCCAGCAGCCTGGGACAGCGAAACACCATATATTTT
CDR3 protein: CASSLGQRNTIYF

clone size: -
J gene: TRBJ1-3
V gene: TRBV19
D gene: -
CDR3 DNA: TGTGCCAGTAGCCTCAACCCTACCCGGGGCACCATATATTTT
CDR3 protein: CASSLNPTRGTIYF

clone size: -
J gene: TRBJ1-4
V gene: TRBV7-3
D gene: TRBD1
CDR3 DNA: TGTGCCAGCAGCTTAGGGACTAGGGGGCAAGGGGAAAAACTGTTTTTT
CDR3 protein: CASSLGTRGQGEKLFF

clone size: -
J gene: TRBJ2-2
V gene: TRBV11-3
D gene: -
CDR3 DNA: TGTGCCAGCAGCCGGTTCACCGGGGAGCTGTTTTTT
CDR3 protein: CASSRFTGELFF

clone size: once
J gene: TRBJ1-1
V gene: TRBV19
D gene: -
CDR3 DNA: TGTGCCAGTAGTATAGGGGGGACTAACACTGAAGCTTTCTTT
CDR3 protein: CASSIGGTNTEAFF

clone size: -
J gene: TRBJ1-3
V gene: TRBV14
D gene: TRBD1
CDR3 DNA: TGTGCCAGCAGCCGCCAGGGGGAGAACTCTGGAAACACCATATATTTT
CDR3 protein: CASSRQGENSGNTIYF

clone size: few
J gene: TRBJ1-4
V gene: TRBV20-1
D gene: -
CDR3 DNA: TGCAGTGCTAGAGCGGGTGAAAAACTGTTTTTT
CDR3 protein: CSARAGEKLFF

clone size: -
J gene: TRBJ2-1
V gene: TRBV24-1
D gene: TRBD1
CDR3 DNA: TGTGCCACCAGTGATCCCACAGGGGGGACCTACAATGAGCAGTTCTTC
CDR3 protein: CATSDPTGGTYNEQFF

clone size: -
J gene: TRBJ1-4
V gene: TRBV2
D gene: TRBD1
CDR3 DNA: TGTGCCAGCCGTAGACAGGGTTTGAATGAAAAACTGTTTTTT
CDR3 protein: CASRRQGLNEKLFF

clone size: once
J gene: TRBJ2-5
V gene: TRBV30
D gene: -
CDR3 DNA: TGTGCCTGGGGGCCGAGGGGGGGGCGGAGGAAGACCCAGTACTTC
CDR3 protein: CAWGPRGGRRKTQYF

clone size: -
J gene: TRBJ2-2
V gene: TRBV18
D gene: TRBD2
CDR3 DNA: TGTGCCAGCTCACCACCTGGACTAGGGCCGAACACCGGGGAGCTGTTTTTT
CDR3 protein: CASSPPGLGPNTGELFF

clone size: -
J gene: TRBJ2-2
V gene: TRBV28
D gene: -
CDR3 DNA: TGTGCCAGCAGACCCACCAGGACTCTGAGCACCGGGGAGCTGTTTTTT
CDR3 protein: CASRPTRTLSTGELFF